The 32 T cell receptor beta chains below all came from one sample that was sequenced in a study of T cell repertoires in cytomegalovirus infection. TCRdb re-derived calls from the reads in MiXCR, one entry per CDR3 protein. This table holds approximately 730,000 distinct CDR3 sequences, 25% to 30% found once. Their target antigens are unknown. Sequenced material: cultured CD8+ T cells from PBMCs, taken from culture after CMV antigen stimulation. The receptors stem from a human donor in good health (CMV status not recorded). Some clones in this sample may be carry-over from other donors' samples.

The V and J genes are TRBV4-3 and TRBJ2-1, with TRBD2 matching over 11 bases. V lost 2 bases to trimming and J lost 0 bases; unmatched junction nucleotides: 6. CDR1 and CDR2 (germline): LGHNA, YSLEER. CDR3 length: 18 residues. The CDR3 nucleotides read TGCGCCAGCAGCCAACGGACTAGCGGGCCAGGCTCCTACAATGAGCAGTTCTTC. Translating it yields CASSQRTSGPGSYNEQFF.

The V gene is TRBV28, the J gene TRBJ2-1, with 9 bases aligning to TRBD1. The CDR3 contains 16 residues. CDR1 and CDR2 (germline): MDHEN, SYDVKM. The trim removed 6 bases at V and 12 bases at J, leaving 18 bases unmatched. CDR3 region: CASSSGVYRGRKGQFF. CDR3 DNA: TGTGCCAGCAGCTCCGGCGTATACAGGGGGCGAAAGGGGCAGTTCTTC.

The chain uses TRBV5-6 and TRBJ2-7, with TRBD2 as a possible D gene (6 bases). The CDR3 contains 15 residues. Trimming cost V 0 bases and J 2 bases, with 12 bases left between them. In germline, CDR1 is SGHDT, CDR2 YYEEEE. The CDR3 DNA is TGTGCCAGCAGCTTGGGTAGCGGATATGCCTACGAGCAGTACTTC. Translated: CASSLGSGYAYEQYF.

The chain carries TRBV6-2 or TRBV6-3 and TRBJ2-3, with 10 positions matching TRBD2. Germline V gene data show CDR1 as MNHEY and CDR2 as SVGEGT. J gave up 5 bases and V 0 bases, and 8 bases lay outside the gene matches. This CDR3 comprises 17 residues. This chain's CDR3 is CASSYSEASGGLDTQYF. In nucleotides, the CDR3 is TGTGCCAGCAGTTACTCGGAAGCTAGCGGGGGCCTAGATACGCAGTATTTT.

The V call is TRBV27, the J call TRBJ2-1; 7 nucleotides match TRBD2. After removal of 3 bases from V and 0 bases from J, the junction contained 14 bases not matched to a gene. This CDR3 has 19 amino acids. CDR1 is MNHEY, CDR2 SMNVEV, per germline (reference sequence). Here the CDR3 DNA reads TGTGCCAGCAGTTTCTCCGGGATTAGCGGGCCACTCTCCTACAATGAGCAGTTCTTC. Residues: CASSFSGISGPLSYNEQFF.

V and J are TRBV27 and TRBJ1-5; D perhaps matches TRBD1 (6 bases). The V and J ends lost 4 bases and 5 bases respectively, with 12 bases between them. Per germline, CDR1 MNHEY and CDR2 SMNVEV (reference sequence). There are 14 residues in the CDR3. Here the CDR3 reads CASSSWGAHQPQHF. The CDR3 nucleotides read TGTGCCAGCAGTTCTTGGGGGGCCCATCAGCCCCAGCATTTT.

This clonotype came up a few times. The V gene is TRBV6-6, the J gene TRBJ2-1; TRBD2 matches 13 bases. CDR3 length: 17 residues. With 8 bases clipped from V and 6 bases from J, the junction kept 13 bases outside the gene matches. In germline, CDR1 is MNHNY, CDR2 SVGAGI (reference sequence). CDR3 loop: CASGSPGRLAGGNEQFF. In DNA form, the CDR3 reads TGTGCCAGCGGCTCACCTGGGCGACTAGCGGGGGGCAATGAGCAGTTCTTC.

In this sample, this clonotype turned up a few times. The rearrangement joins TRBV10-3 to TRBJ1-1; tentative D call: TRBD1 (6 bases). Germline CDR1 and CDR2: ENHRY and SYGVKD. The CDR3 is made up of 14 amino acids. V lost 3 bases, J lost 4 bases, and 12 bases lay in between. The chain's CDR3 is CAISDPGAGTEAFF. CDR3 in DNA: TGTGCCATCAGTGACCCGGGGGCAGGCACTGAAGCTTTCTTT.

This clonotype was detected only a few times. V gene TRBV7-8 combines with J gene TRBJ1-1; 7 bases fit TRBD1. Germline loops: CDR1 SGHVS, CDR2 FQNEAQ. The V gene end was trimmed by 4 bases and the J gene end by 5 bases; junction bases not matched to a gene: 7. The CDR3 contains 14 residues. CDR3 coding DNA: TGTGCCAGCAGCTATAGACAGGGTTATACTGAAGCTTTCTTT. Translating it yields CASSYRQGYTEAFF.

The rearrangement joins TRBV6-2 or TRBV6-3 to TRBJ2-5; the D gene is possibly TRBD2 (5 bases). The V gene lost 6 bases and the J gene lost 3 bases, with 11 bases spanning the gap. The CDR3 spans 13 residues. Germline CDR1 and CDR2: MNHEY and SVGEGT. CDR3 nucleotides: TGTGCCAGCAGAATGGACGGGGAAGAGACCCAGTACTTC. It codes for CASRMDGEETQYF.

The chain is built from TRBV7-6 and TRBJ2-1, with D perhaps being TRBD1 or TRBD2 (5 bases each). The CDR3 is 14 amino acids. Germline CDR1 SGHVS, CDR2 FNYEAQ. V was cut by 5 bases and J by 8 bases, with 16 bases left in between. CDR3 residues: CASSALPGSDEQFF. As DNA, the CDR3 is TGTGCCAGCAGCGCCCTGCCAGGGAGCGATGAGCAGTTCTTC.

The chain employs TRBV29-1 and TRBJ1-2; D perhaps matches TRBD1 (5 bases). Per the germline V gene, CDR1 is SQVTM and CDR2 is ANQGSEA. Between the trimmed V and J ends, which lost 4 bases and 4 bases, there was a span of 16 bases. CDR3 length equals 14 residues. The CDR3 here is CSVATAKGPYGYTF. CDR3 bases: TGCAGCGTTGCCACGGCGAAGGGACCCTATGGCTACACCTTC.

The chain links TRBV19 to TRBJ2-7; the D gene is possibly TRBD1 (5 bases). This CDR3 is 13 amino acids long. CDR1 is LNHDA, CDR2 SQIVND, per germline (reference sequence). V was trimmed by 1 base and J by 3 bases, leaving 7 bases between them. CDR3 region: CASSIVDSYEQYF. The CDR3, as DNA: TGTGCCAGTAGTATAGTTGACAGCTACGAGCAGTACTTC. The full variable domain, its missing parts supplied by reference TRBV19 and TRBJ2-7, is DGGITQSPKYLFRKEGQNVTLSCEQNLNHDAMYWYRQDPGQGLRLIYYSQIVNDFQKGDIAEGYSVSREKKESFPLTVTSAQKNPTAFYLCASSIVDSYEQYFGPGTRLTVT.

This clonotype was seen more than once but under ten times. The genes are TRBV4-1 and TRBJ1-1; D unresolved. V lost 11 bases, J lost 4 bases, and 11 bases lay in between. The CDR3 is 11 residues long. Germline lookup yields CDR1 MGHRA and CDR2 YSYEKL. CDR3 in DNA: TGCGCCTCCGAGGGTTTCACTGAAGCTTTCTTT. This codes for CASEGFTEAFF.

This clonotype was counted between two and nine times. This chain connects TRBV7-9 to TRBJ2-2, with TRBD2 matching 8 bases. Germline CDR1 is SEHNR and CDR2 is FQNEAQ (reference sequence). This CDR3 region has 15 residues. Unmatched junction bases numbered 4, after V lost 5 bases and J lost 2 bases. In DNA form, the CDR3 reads TGTGCCAGCAGCCCGACTAGCGTTAACACCGGGGAGCTGTTTTTT. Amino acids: CASSPTSVNTGELFF.

The CDR3 region is CASSAVAGANVLTF. The CDR3 nucleotides are TGTGCCAGCAGTGCGGTGGCTGGGGCCAACGTCCTGACTTTC. The chain is built from TRBV27 and TRBJ2-6; unclear D gene. Per the germline V gene, CDR1 is MNHEY and CDR2 is SMNVEV (reference sequence). Deletions cut 5 bases from V and 2 bases from J, with 7 bases between. There are 14 residues in the CDR3.

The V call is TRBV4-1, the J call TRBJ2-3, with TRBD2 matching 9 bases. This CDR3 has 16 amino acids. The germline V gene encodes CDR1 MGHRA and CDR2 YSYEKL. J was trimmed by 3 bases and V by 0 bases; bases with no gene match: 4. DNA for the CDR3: TGCGCCAGCAGCCAAGAAGGCGGGGGGGCAACAGATACGCAGTATTTT. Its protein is CASSQEGGGATDTQYF.

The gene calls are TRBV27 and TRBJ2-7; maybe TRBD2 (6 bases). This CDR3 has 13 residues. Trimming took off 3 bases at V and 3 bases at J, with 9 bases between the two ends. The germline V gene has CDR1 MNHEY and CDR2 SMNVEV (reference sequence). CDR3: CASSFQGGYEQYF. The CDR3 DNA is TGTGCCAGCAGTTTTCAGGGAGGCTACGAGCAGTACTTC.

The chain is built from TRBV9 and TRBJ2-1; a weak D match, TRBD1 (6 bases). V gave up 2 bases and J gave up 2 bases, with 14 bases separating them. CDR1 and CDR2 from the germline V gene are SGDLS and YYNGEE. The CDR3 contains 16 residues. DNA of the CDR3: TGTGCCAGCAGCGTCACAGGGCTAGGGACCTACAATGAGCAGTTCTTC. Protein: CASSVTGLGTYNEQFF.

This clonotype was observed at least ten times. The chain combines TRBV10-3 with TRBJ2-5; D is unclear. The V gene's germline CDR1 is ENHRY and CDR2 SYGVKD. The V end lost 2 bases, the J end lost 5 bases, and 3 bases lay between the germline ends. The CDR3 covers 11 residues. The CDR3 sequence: CAISEGETQYF. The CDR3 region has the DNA TGTGCCATCAGTGAGGGTGAGACCCAGTACTTC.

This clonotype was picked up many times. The chain's CDR3 is CASSSPTGRQPQHF. In DNA, the CDR3 is TGTGCCAGCAGTTCCCCGACAGGGCGGCAGCCCCAGCATTTT. The chain joins TRBV28 to TRBJ1-5; 7 nucleotides agree with TRBD1. After removal of 4 bases from V and 7 bases from J, the junction contained 7 bases not matched to a gene. Germline values: CDR1 MDHEN, CDR2 SYDVKM. The CDR3 sequence is 14 residues long. Full variable domain (remainder filled in from reference TRBV28 and TRBJ1-5): DVKVTQSSRYLVKRTGEKVFLECVQDMDHENMFWYRQDPGLGLRLIYFSYDVKMKEKGDIPEGYSVSREKKERFSLILESASTNQTSMYLCASSSPTGRQPQHFGDGTRLSIL.

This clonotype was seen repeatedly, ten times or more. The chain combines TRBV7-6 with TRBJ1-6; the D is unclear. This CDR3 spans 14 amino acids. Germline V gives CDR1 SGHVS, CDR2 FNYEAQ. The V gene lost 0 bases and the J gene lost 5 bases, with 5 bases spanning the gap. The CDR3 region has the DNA TGTGCCAGCAGCTTAGCGGCTGATAATTCACCCCTCCACTTT. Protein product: CASSLAADNSPLHF.

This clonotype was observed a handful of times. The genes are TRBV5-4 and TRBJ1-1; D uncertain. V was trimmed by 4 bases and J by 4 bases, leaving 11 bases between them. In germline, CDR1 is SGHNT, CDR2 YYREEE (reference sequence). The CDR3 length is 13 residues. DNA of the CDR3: TGTGCCAGCAGCCTAGACGTCCGCACTGAAGCTTTCTTT. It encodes CASSLDVRTEAFF.

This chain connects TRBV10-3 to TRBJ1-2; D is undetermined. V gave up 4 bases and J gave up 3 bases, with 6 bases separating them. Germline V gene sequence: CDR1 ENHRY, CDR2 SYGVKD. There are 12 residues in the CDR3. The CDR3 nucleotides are TGTGCCATCAGTGGCCTCGACTATGGCTACACCTTC. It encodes CAISGLDYGYTF.

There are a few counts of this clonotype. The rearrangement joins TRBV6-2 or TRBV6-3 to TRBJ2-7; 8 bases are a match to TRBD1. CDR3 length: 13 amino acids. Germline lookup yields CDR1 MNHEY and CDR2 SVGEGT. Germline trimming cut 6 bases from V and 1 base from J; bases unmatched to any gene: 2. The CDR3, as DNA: TGTGCCAGCAGGGGGACAGGTTCCTACGAGCAGTACGTC. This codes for CASRGTGSYEQYV.

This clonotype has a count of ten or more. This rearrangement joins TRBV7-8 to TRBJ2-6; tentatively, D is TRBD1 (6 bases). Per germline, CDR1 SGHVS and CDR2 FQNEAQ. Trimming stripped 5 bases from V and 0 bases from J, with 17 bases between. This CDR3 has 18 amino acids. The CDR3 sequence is CASSLRGLLPSGANVLTF. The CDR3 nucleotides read TGTGCCAGCAGCCTCAGGGGCCTTCTACCCTCTGGGGCCAACGTCCTGACTTTC.

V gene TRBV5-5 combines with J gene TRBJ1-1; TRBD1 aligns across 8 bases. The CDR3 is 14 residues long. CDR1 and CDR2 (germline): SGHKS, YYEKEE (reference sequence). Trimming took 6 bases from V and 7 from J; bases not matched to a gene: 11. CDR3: CASTRGAGGNEAFF. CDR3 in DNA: TGTGCCAGCACCCGGGGGGCAGGGGGCAATGAAGCTTTCTTT.

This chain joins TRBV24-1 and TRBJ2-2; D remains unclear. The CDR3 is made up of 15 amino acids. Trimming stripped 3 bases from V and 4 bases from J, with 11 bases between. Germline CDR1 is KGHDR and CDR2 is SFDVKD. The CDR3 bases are TGTGCCACCAGTGATCCCCTAACAGCCACCGGGGAGCTGTTTTTT. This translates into CATSDPLTATGELFF.

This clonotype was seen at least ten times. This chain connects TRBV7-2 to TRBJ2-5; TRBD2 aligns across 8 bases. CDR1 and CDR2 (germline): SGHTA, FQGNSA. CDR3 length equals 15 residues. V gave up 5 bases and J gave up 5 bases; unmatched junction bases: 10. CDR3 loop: CASSGGTRLYETQYF. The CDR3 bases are TGTGCCAGCAGCGGGGGGACTAGATTATACGAGACCCAGTACTTC.

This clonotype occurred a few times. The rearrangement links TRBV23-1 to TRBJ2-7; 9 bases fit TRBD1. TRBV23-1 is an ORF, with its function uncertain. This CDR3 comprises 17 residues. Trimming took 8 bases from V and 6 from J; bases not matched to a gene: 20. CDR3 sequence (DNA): TGCGCCAGCCCCCCCGAACGGTTGGTACAGGGGGCTTCCGAGCAGTACGTC. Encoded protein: CASPPERLVQGASEQYV.

Written as DNA, the CDR3 is TGTGCCAGCAGACGAACCCGGGGGGGCCGACAAGAGACCCAGTACTTC. This translates into CASRRTRGGRQETQYF. The rearrangement links TRBV13 to TRBJ2-5, with 8 nucleotides matching TRBD2. The V gene end was trimmed by 6 bases and the J gene end by 2 bases; junction bases not matched to a gene: 11. CDR1 PRHDT and CDR2 FYEKMQ come from the germline V gene (reference sequence). This CDR3 is built from 16 residues.

The CDR3 DNA is TGTGCCAGCAGTGGGACAGCGAACACTGAAGCTTTCTTT. Translating gives CASSGTANTEAFF. The chain links TRBV6-4 to TRBJ1-1; weak D call: TRBD1 (6 bases). CDR1 is MRHNA, CDR2 SNTAGT, per germline. The CDR3 spans 13 residues. Trimming removed 4 bases from V and 1 base from J, with 7 bases in between.